The T cell receptor beta chain described here comes from a study of shared clonotypes between healthy human individuals. CDR1 SNHLY and CDR2 FYNNEI come from the germline V gene. V was clipped by 3 bases and J by 2 bases, with 7 bases between them. The CDR3 is made up of 13 amino acids. Study outcomes and limitations: A handful of donors held about 4.6% of naive CD4 clonotypes in common. The expectation was that sequencing depth would affect clonotype sharing among donors. Clonotypes shared by all four donors outscored non-shared clonotypes in generation probability.

To note about this clone: As yet, its antigen is unknown.

Clones were read by immunoSEQ multiplex PCR, and TCRdb kept only the in-frame ones, dropping some. The sample lists 2 million to 2.5 million clones; about 90% were seen once. The donors were all Caucasian adults (living in Nashville, Tennessee). The specimen was naive CD4+ T cells from PBMCs. Indicated subset: CD45RA+ positively selected. The gene calls are TRBV2 and TRBJ2-5; D is ambiguous. The receptor was isolated from a man between 18 and 35 years old in good health. Some clones in this sample may be carry-over from other donors' samples. CDR3 sequence (DNA): TGTGCCAGCAGTGATGAGGCTCAAGAGACCCAGTACTTC. This gives the protein CASSDEAQETQYF.